This T cell receptor beta chain was found in a study of blood T cell repertoires in COVID-19. The overall study: The study drew acute and convalescent COVID-19 samples from the United States, Italy and Spain.

Per the germline V gene, CDR1 is LNHDA and CDR2 is SQIVND (reference sequence). This CDR3 has 13 amino acids. The V end lost 6 bases, the J end lost 8 bases, and 16 bases lay between the germline ends. This clone came up once. Patients at the Seattle site were enrolled during active infection and followed longitudinally. In the original analysis: Reference gene primers were amplified, and this amplification served to estimate nucleated cell counts. The protocol was immunoSEQ multiplex PCR, while the TCRdb copy is restricted to in-frame clones and leaves out a portion. The V and J calls and clone size come from that table; D and trimming were worked out from the DNA. The sample contains around 250,000 clones, roughly 83% of which appear only once.

Sequencing was done on a sample of peripheral blood. This chain uses TRBV19 with TRBJ1-2, with D perhaps TRBD1 (6 bases). This clonotype was sampled from a woman of 80 years or more with COVID-19, enrolled during active disease. CDR3 residues: CASRVGTSVGYTF. The CDR3 nucleotides read TGTGCCAGTAGAGTCGGGACATCAGTGGGCTACACCTTC.